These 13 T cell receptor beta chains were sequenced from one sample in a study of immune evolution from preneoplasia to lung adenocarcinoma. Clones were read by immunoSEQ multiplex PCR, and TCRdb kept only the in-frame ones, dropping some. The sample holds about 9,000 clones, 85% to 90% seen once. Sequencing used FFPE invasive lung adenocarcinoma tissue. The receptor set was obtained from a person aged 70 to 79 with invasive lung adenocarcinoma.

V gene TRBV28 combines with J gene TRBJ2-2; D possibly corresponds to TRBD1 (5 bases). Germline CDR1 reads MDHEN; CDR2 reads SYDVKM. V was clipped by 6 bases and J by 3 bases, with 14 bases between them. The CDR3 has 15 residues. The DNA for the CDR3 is TGTGCCAGCAGCCGGGTTGACAGACACACCGGGGAGCTGTTTTTT. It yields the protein CASSRVDRHTGELFF. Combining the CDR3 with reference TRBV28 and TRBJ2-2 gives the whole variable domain DVKVTQSSRYLVKRTGEKVFLECVQDMDHENMFWYRQDPGLGLRLIYFSYDVKMKEKGDIPEGYSVSREKKERFSLILESASTNQTSMYLCASSRVDRHTGELFFGEGSRLTVL.

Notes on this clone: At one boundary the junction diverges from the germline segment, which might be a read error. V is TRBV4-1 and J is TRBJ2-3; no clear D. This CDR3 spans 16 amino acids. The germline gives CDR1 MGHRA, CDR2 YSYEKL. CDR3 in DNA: TGCGCCAGCAGCCTCGACCCGGGCTATGGCACAGATATGCAGTATTTT. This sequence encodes CASSLDPGYGTDMQYF.

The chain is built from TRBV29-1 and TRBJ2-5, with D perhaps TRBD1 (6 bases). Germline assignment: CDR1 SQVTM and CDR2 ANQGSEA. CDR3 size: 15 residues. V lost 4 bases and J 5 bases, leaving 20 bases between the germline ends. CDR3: CSVGSLTGSWETQYF. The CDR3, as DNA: TGCAGCGTTGGAAGCTTAACAGGGTCGTGGGAGACCCAGTACTTC.

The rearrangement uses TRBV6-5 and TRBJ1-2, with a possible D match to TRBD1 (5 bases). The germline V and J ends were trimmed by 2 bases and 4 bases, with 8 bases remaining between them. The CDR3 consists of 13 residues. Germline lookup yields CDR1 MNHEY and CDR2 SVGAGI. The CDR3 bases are TGTGCCAGCAGTTACGAGGGGACCTATGGCTACACCTTC. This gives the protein CASSYEGTYGYTF.

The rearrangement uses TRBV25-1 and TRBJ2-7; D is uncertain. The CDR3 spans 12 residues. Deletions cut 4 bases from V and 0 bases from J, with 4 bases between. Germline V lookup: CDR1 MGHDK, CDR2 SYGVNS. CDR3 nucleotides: TGTGCCAGCAGTGGAAGCTCCTACGAGCAGTACTTC. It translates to CASSGSSYEQYF.

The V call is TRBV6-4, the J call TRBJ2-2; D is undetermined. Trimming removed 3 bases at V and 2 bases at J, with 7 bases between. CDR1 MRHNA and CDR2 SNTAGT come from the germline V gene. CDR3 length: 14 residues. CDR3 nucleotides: TGTGCCAGCAGTGAGTGGCACAACACCGGGGAGCTGTTTTTT. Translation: CASSEWHNTGELFF.

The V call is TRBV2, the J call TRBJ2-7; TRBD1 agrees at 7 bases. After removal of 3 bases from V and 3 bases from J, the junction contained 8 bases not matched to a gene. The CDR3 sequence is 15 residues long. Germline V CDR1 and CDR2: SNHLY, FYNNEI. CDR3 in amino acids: CASSDGRQGHYEQYF. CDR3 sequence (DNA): TGTGCCAGCAGTGACGGACGACAGGGCCACTACGAGCAGTACTTC.

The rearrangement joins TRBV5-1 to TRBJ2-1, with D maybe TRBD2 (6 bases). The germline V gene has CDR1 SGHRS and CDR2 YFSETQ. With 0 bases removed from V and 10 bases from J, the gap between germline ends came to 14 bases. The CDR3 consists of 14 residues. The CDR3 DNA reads TGCGCCAGCAGCTTGGACCGCGGGGCCGGGGAGCAGTTCTTC. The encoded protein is CASSLDRGAGEQFF.

CDR3 amino acids: CASSLRGQGFNTGELFF. In DNA, the CDR3 is TGTGCCAGCAGCTTACGTGGACAGGGGTTCAACACCGGGGAGCTGTTTTTT. V usage is TRBV7-9 and J usage is TRBJ2-2; TRBD1 agrees at 9 bases. With V trimmed by 2 bases and J by 2 bases, 6 bases remained unmatched. The CDR3 runs to 17 residues. Germline V gene sequence: CDR1 SEHNR, CDR2 FQNEAQ (reference sequence).

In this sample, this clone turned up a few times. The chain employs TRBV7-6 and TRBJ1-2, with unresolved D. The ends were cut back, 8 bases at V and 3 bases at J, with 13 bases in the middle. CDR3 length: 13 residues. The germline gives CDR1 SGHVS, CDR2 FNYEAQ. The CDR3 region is CASSPTPYYGYTF. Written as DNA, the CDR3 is TGTGCCAGCTCTCCTACTCCCTACTATGGCTACACCTTC.

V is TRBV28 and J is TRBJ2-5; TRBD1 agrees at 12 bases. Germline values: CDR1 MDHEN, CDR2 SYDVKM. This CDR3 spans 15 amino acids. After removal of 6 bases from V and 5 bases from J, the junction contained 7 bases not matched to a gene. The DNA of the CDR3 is TGTGCCAGCAGCCGCGGGACAGGGGGCTGGGAGACCCAGTACTTC. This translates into CASSRGTGGWETQYF.

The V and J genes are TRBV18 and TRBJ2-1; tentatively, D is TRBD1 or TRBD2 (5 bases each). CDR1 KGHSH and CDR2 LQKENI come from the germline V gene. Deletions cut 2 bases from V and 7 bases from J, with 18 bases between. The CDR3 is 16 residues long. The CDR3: CASSPLSSGPRNEQFF. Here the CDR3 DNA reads TGTGCCAGCTCACCATTATCCTCGGGACCAAGAAATGAGCAGTTCTTC.

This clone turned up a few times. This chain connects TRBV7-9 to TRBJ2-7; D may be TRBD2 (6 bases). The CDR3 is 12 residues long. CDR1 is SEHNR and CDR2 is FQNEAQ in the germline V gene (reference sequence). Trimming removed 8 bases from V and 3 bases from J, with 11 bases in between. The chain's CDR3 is CASSDGGYEQYF. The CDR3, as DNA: TGTGCCAGCTCTGACGGGGGCTACGAGCAGTACTTC.